This T cell receptor beta chain was recovered during a study of CD8+ T cells in alopecia areata. Study-wide background: After 6 to 18 months of tofacitinib, follow-up continued 6 months off drug.

Germline V gives CDR1 MGHRA, CDR2 YSYEKL. Trimming cost V 0 bases and J 0 bases; bases outside gene matches: 4. The CDR3 runs to 16 residues. Study results and limitations: Scalp sequencing captures resident alphabeta T cells of normal skin too.

RNA, once extracted, was reverse transcribed into cDNA for use as the sequencing template. Generated by immunoSEQ multiplex PCR, the TCRdb table keeps only in-frame clones and is missing some. The profile shows 100,000 to 150,000 clones, less than 75% of them singletons. On this clone: Its target is not known.

Treatment: oral pan-JAK inhibitor, 5-10 mg twice daily. The receptor was derived from a human donor with alopecia areata. The V call is TRBV4-1, the J call TRBJ2-7; the match to TRBD1 covers 8 bases. The sample was CD8+ T cells sorted from blood, taken at week 4, from a patient treated with tofacitinib. The CDR3 spells CASSQDATGDSYEQYF. The DNA for the CDR3 is TGCGCCAGCAGCCAAGATGCGACAGGGGACTCCTACGAGCAGTACTTC.